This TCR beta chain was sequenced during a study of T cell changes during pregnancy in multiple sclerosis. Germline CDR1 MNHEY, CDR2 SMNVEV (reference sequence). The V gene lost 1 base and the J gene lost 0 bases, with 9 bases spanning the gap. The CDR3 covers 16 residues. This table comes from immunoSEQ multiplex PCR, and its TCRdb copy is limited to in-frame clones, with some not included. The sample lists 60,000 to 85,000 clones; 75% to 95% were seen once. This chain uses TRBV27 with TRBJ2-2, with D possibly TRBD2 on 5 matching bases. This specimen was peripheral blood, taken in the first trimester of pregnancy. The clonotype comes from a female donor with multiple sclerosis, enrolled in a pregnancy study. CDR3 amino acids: CASSLFGLANTGELFF. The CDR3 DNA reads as TGTGCCAGCAGTTTATTTGGACTTGCGAACACCGGGGAGCTGTTTTTT.